Listed below are T cell receptor beta chains from one sample, sequenced in a study of patients and donors after allogeneic stem cell transplantation. MiXCR was run by TCRdb on the RT-PCR reads, yielding one entry per CDR3 protein. The sample records approximately 8,800 distinct CDR3 sequences, roughly 4.3% being singletons. Sequenced material: blood, either unsorted or a sorted T cell fraction (not recorded which). Every receptor here comes from a human donor who was either an allogeneic HSCT recipient or a stem cell or donor lymphocyte infusion donor (not recorded which). It is not recorded whose cells these are; they may come from a transplant donor. CDR3s include the opening cysteine and the closing phenylalanine or tryptophan.

v_call	cdr3_length	cdr3_aa
TRBV5-1	14	CASSFWVDRDEQYF
TRBV5-6	12	CASSLGVETQYF
TRBV10-3	14	CAISESTGGNEQFF
TRBV6-5	18	CASSYPTGLAGPVGTQYF
TRBV12-3/TRBV12-4	14	CASSFSREGATQYF
TRBV4-3	16	CASSPELAGGEETQYF
TRBV28	13	CASRAGGSYEQYF
TRBV5-1	12	CASSPQGYIQYF
TRBV28	13	CASSLPGQGKAFF
TRBV5-6	14	CASSSLTFTYEQYF
TRBV12-3/TRBV12-4	15	CASFILGQGIETQYF
TRBV27	15	CASSLSLKGDQPQHF
TRBV4-2	13	CASSQDGGYEQYF
TRBV6-6	17	CASSFGTGGTANTEAFF
TRBV29-1	13	CSVDGEYSDTQYF
TRBV7-3	15	CASSLNPGNTGELFF
TRBV5-1	15	CASSRSGTGDEKLFF
TRBV12-3/TRBV12-4	13	CASSQQGYYGYTF
TRBV29-1	15	CSAARGTDNYNEQFF
TRBV7-9	12	CASSLGEETQYF
TRBV28	13	CASSLYGAYGYTF
TRBV3-1	14	CASSFRTGRDTQYF